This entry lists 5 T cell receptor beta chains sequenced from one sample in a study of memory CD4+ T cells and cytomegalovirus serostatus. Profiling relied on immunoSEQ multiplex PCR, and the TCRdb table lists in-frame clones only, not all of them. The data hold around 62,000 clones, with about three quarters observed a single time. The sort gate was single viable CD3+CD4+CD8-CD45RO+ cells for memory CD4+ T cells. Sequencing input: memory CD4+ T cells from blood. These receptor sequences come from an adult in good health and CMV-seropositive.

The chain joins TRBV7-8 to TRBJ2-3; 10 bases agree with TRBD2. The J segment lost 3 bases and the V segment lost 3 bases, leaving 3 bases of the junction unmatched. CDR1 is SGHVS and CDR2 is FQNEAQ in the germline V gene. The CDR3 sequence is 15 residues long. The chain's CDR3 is CASSFSSGGTDTQYF. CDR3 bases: TGTGCCAGCAGCTTTTCTAGCGGGGGAACAGATACGCAGTATTTT.

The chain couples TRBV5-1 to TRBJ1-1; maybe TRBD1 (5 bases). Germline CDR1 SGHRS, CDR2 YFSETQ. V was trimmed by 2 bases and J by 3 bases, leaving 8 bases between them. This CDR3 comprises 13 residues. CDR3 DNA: TGCGCCAGCAGCTTTGGAGGGGACACTGAAGCTTTCTTT. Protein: CASSFGGDTEAFF. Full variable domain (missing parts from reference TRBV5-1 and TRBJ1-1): KAGVTQTPRYLIKTRGQQVTLSCSPISGHRSVSWYQQTPGQGLQFLFEYFSETQRNKGNFPGRFSGRQFSNSRSEMNVSTLELGDSALYLCASSFGGDTEAFFGQGTRLTVV.

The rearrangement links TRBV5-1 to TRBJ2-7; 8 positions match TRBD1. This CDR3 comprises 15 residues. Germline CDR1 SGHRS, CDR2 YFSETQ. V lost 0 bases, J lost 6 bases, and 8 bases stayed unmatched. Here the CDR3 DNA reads TGCGCCAGCAGCTTGGAACCGGGACAGGCCCTCGAGCAGTACTTC. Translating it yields CASSLEPGQALEQYF.

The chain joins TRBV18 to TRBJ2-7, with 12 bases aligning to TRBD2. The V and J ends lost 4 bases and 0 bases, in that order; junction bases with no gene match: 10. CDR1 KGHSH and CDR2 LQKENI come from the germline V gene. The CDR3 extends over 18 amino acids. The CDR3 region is CASSHPGLAGSSSYEQYF. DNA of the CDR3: TGTGCCAGCTCACACCCGGGACTAGCGGGTTCGAGCTCCTACGAGCAGTACTTC.

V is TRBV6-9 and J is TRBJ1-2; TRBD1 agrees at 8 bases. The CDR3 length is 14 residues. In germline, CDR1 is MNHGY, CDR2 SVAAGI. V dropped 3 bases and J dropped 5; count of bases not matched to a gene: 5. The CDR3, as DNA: TGTGCCAGCAGTTACCAGGGGGCTACTTATGGCTACACCTTC. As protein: CASSYQGATYGYTF.